This TCR beta chain was captured in a study of blood T cell repertoires in COVID-19 (dated by TCRdb to 2020 to 2022). At the level of the whole study: The collaborator samples originated in the United States, Italy and Spain and spanned the acute and convalescent phases of COVID-19. The prospective study material was composed of cDNA or gDNA derived from T cells, B-cell-depleted T cells, or PBMCs. Deeply sampled blood TCRbeta repertoires from subjects exposed to, actively infected with, or recovered from COVID-19 were included in the dataset. The repertoires were released in a freely available public database meant as a resource for research on the immune response to SARS-CoV-2. Samples came from the ongoing ImmuneRACE study (first 160 participants) plus 1,254 subjects from 6 global collaborators. Sample metadata almost always included a de-identified subject ID, COVID-19 status, age in years and sex. Where available, HLA class I and class II types were obtained from metadata supplied by the sample provider rather than from assay-based typing.

The immunoSEQ Assay, a bias-controlled multiplex PCR, was used to amplify TCRbeta CDR3 regions from genomic DNA. The authors' analysis ran thus. The number of nucleated cells in each sample was estimated from the amplification of reference gene primers within the assay. Sequence reads were collapsed and filtered to measure the absolute abundance of every unique TCRbeta CDR3 rearrangement. For each sample, productive Simpson clonality was calculated as the square root of Simpson's diversity index across productive rearrangements. This is the immuneACCESS table as TCRdb keeps it, with only in-frame sequences that have V and J called. A part of the clones is gone; compared with another copy, unresolved V genes explain less than half, and the rest is unexplained. That table supplies the V and J calls and clone size; D and trimming were determined from the DNA. This sample is represented by 250,000 to 300,000 clones; approximately 90% of them were singletons. The leading ten clones occupy roughly 3.7% of the sample.

On this clone itself: The clone's antigen remains unknown. Base qualities are missing; no much larger clone stands one base away.

CDR1 and CDR2, per the germline V gene, are SGHRS and YFSETQ. The CDR3, from cysteine to phenylalanine, totals 14 residues. Left in the record is the CDR3 DNA by itself, 42 bases read in frame from the first base. The germline V and J ends show losses of 4 bases and 1 base respectively, and no gene match explains 4 bases of the junction. The collaborating institutions used their own protocols to collect whole blood in K2EDTA tubes. For TCRbeta analysis, collaborators shipped samples as frozen whole blood, isolated PBMCs, or DNA extracted from either of those sample types. What the research found in general, with its limitations: The quantity of clinical and demographic metadata differed by source and by participant and was supplied without curation.

The sequence joins TRBV5-1 to TRBJ1-1; the central 7 bases match TRBD1. Sequencing was done on a sample of peripheral blood. The source is a woman in her thirties or forties with acute or convalescent COVID-19. The base sequence is TGCGCCAGCAGCCTGGGACAGCCGAACACTGAAGCTTTCTTT. This gives the protein CASSLGQPNTEAFF. The entire variable domain, with the stretches around the CDR3 drawn from the reference TRBV5-1 and TRBJ1-1 proteins, is KAGVTQTPRYLIKTRGQQVTLSCSPISGHRSVSWYQQTPGQGLQFLFEYFSETQRNKGNFPGRFSGRQFSNSRSEMNVSTLELGDSALYLCASSLGQPNTEAFFGQGTRLTVV.